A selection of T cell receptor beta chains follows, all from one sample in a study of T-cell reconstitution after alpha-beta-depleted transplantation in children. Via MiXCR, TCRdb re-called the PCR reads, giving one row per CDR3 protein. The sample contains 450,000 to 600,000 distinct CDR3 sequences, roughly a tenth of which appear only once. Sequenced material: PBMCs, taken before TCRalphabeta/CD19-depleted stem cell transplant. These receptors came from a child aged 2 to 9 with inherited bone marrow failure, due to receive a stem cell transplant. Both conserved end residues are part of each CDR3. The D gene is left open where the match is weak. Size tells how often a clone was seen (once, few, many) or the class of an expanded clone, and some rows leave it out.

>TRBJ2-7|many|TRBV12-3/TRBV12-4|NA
CASGQDYSYEQYF
TGTGCCAGCGGTCAGGACTATTCCTACGAGCAGTACTTC
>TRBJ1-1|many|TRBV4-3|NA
CASSQVVGFYTEAFF
TGCGCCAGCAGCCAAGTAGTCGGGTTTTACACTGAAGCTTTCTTT
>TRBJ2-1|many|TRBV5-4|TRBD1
CASSWGQGSDNEQFF
TGTGCCAGCAGCTGGGGACAGGGGTCGGACAATGAGCAGTTCTTC
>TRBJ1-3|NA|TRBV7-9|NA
CASSLGPQGAGSGNTIYF
TGTGCCAGCAGCTTAGGCCCACAGGGAGCCGGATCTGGAAACACCATATATTTT
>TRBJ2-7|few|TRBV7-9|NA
CASLIWTLHSYEQYF
TGTGCCAGCCTAATATGGACACTTCACTCCTACGAGCAGTACTTC
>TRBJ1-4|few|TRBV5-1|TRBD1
CASSPRGQGNEKLFF
TGCGCCAGCAGCCCACGCGGACAGGGTAATGAAAAACTGTTTTTT
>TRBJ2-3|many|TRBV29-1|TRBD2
CSVYSTSADTQYF
TGCAGCGTCTATTCCACTAGCGCAGATACGCAGTATTTT
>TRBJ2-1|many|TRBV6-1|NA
CASRSRRAPPYNEQFF
TGTGCCAGCAGATCTAGGCGGGCCCCGCCCTACAATGAGCAGTTCTTC
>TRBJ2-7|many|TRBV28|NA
CASPPGAPPGDYYEQYF
TGTGCCAGTCCCCCTGGCGCCCCCCCGGGCGACTACTACGAGCAGTACTTC
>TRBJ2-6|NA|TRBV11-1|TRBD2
CASSLLRGADSGANVLTF
TGTGCCAGCAGCTTATTGCGGGGGGCAGACTCTGGGGCCAACGTCCTGACTTTC
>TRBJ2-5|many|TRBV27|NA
CASSSRQINQETQYF
TGTGCCAGCAGCTCTCGACAGATCAACCAAGAGACCCAGTACTTC
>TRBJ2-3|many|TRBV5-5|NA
CASSSGLPLPDTQYF
TGTGCCAGCAGCTCAGGACTACCACTCCCAGATACGCAGTATTTT
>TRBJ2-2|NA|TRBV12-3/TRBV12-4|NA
CASRLSVRAGELFF
TGTGCCAGCAGGCTCTCGGTGAGGGCCGGGGAGCTGTTTTTT
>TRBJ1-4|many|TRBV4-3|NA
CASSQTGVNEKLFF
TGCGCCAGCAGCCAGACCGGGGTGAATGAAAAACTGTTTTTT
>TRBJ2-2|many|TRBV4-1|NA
CASSGTRRTGELFF
TGCGCCAGCAGCGGAACTAGGCGCACCGGGGAGCTGTTTTTT
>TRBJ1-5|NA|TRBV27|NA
CASSMTVSNQPQHF
TGTGCCAGCAGTATGACAGTGAGCAATCAGCCCCAGCATTTT
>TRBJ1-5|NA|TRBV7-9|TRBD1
CASSAGTGFQPQHF
TGTGCCAGCAGCGCCGGGACAGGGTTTCAGCCCCAGCATTTT
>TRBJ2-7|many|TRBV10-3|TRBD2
CAISELSGGLFEQYF
TGTGCCATCAGTGAGCTATCGGGAGGACTTTTCGAGCAGTACTTC
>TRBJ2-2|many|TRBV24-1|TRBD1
CATSSTGVIGELFF
TGTGCCACCAGCTCGACAGGGGTGATCGGGGAGCTGTTTTTT
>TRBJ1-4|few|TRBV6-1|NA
CASKGITGEKLFF
TGTGCCAGCAAGGGGATCACTGGTGAAAAACTGTTTTTT
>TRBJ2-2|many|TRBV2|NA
CASSEGRVNPGELFF
TGTGCCAGCAGTGAAGGCAGGGTTAATCCCGGGGAGCTGTTTTTT
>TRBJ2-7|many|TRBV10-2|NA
CASSRGYSSYEQYF
TGCGCCAGCAGCCGGGGTTACAGCTCCTACGAGCAGTACTTC
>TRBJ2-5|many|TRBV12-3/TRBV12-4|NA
CASSTLGAEYF
TGTGCCAGCAGTACCCTGGGGGCTGAGTACTTC